The next 18 T cell receptor beta chains were all read from a single sample in a study of PD-1 blockade in classical Hodgkin lymphoma. The repertoire was sequenced with immunoSEQ multiplex PCR; TCRdb's copy has only in-frame clones and lacks some. The data hold approximately 30,000 clones, with about three quarters observed a single time. There was relapse after autologous stem cell transplantation in every patient, and there was variation in brentuximab vedotin exposure. Magnetic negative selection was used to purify CD4+ T cells from thawed PBMCs. This sample comprised CD4+ T cells from blood, obtained at baseline. These receptor sequences come from a human donor with classical Hodgkin lymphoma.

V and J are TRBV2 and TRBJ1-5, with 7 bases matching TRBD1. The trim removed 5 bases at V and 3 bases at J, leaving 13 bases unmatched. The CDR3 is 17 residues long. CDR1 is SNHLY, CDR2 FYNNEI, per germline. The CDR3 DNA follows: TGTGCCAGCAGTCTTGAACTGACAGGGTCCAACAATCAGCCCCAGCATTTT. It yields the protein CASSLELTGSNNQPQHF.

The chain combines TRBV5-5 with TRBJ2-6, with TRBD1 as a possible D gene (6 bases). The CDR3 has 15 residues. CDR1 and CDR2 from the germline V gene are SGHKS and YYEKEE (reference sequence). V was pared by 5 bases and J by 1 base, with 10 bases between. The CDR3 spells CASSRDISGANVLTF. Here the CDR3 DNA reads TGTGCCAGCAGTAGGGACATTTCTGGGGCCAACGTCCTGACTTTC.

This sequence joins TRBV5-4 and TRBJ2-7; TRBD1 agrees at 7 bases. CDR3 length: 14 amino acids. The junction had 5 bases not matched to a gene; V was cut back by 4 bases and J by 1 base. CDR1 is SGHNT, CDR2 YYREEE, per germline (reference sequence). The CDR3 region is CASSIDRVSYEQYF. The CDR3 bases are TGTGCCAGCAGCATAGACAGGGTTTCCTACGAGCAGTACTTC.

This clone has a handful of counts. This chain links TRBV30 with TRBJ1-6, with 8 bases matching TRBD1. CDR1 is GTSNPN and CDR2 is SVGIG in the germline V gene (reference sequence). J was trimmed by 6 bases and V by 2 bases; bases with no gene match: 15. The CDR3 sequence is 18 residues long. In nucleotides, the CDR3 is TGTGCCTGGAGTACGGGTACGGGTGTCACAGGGGGTAATTCACCCCTCCACTTT. It translates to CAWSTGTGVTGGNSPLHF. The whole variable domain, filled in from reference TRBV30 and TRBJ1-6, reads SQTIHQWPATLVQPVGSPLSLECTVEGTSNPNLYWYRQAAGRGLQLLFYSVGIGQISSEVPQNLSASRPQDRQFILSSKKLLLSDSGFYLCAWSTGTGVTGGNSPLHFGNGTRLTVT.

The genes are TRBV7-3 and TRBJ2-7; perhaps TRBD1 as D (6 bases). Deletions cut 2 bases from V and 2 bases from J, with 13 bases between. Germline lookup yields CDR1 SGHTA and CDR2 FQGTGA. This CDR3 has 15 residues. CDR3 in amino acids: CASSLDGGYPYEQYF. DNA of the CDR3: TGTGCCAGCAGCTTAGATGGGGGCTACCCCTACGAGCAGTACTTC.

The V and J genes are TRBV14 and TRBJ1-1; TRBD1 is a possible D gene (5 bases). This CDR3 is built from 13 residues. CDR1 and CDR2 from the germline V gene are SGHDN and FVKESK. V lost 0 bases and J 10 bases, leaving 12 bases between the germline ends. The CDR3 loop reads CASSQELSGGAFF. CDR3 coding DNA: TGTGCCAGCAGCCAAGAGTTGTCCGGGGGAGCTTTCTTT.

This clone was counted between two and nine times. For the CDR3, the DNA is TGTGCCATCAGCGTGGGGGGGGTAGCGGGGGGACAAGAGACCCAGTACTTC. This gives the protein CAISVGGVAGGQETQYF. V gene TRBV10-3 combines with J gene TRBJ2-5, with 10 bases matching TRBD2. CDR1 ENHRY and CDR2 SYGVKD come from the germline V gene. CDR3 length equals 17 residues. The ends lost 6 bases at V and 2 bases at J; junction bases unmatched: 12.

V gene TRBV7-3 combines with J gene TRBJ1-1, with D possibly TRBD1 on 6 matching bases. The V end was cut by 5 bases, the J end by 3 bases, with 13 bases between. The CDR3 length is 14 residues. CDR1 is SGHTA, CDR2 FQGTGA, per germline. CDR3 in amino acids: CASSRSAGDTEAFF. The DNA of the CDR3 is TGTGCCAGCAGCCGGTCAGCAGGGGACACTGAAGCTTTCTTT.

As to this clone: At one boundary the junction diverges from the germline segment, which might be a read error. The chain combines TRBV30 with TRBJ1-3; 7 bases line up with TRBD1. Germline V gene data show CDR1 as GTSNPN and CDR2 as SVGIG (reference sequence). This CDR3 has 16 amino acids. The CDR3, as DNA: TGTGCCTCCATCAGGGGGGGCTCATCCTCTGGAAACACCGTATATTTT. Protein product: CASIRGGSSSGNTVYF.

This clone was observed once. The DNA for the CDR3 is TGTGCCAGCTCACCCCAGGGCGGGGCGAACACCGGGGAGCTGTTTTTT. Translated: CASSPQGGANTGELFF. The chain links TRBV18 to TRBJ2-2, with a tentative D call TRBD2 (6 bases). The ends were cut back, 3 bases at V and 0 bases at J, with 11 bases in the middle. Germline assignment: CDR1 KGHSH and CDR2 LQKENI. The CDR3 totals 16 residues.

The CDR3 DNA is TGTGCCAGCAGCTGGGGACAAAGCTCCTACAATGAGCAGTTCTTC. As protein: CASSWGQSSYNEQFF. The chain has TRBV7-2 and TRBJ2-1; a weak D match, TRBD1 (6 bases). V was trimmed by 4 bases and J by 0 bases, leaving 10 bases between them. From germline, CDR1 is SGHTA and CDR2 FQGNSA. The CDR3 spans 15 residues.

The V and J genes are TRBV6-1 and TRBJ2-3; maybe TRBD1 (6 bases). V dropped 4 bases and J dropped 5 bases, with 16 bases sitting between them. The germline V gene has CDR1 MNHNS and CDR2 SASEGT. The CDR3 is made up of 15 amino acids. The CDR3 nucleotides read TGTGCCAGCAGTGCCCCGGACAGAGTTAGAGATACGCAGTATTTT. This encodes CASSAPDRVRDTQYF.

The chain recombines TRBV6-6 with TRBJ2-3; D is uncertain. The CDR3 consists of 11 residues. The ends were cut back, 8 bases at V and 7 bases at J, with 10 bases in the middle. Germline CDR1 MNHNY, CDR2 SVGAGI (reference sequence). The CDR3 protein is CASGLENTQYF. The CDR3 DNA reads as TGTGCCAGCGGTCTGGAAAATACGCAGTATTTT.

The chain is built from TRBV19 and TRBJ2-4; D possibly matches TRBD1 or TRBD2 (5 bases each). The CDR3 runs to 14 residues. The V end was cut by 8 bases, the J end by 4 bases, with 15 bases between. Germline assignment: CDR1 LNHDA and CDR2 SQIVND (reference sequence). The CDR3 protein is CASREPAGKNIQYF. The CDR3 bases are TGTGCCAGTCGGGAACCGGCAGGGAAAAACATTCAGTACTTC.

This clone came up once. The chain joins TRBV7-9 to TRBJ2-1; D might be TRBD2 (5 bases). The germline V gene has CDR1 SEHNR and CDR2 FQNEAQ (reference sequence). V was clipped by 5 bases and J by 3 bases, with 17 bases between them. The CDR3 spans 16 residues. CDR3 sequence (DNA): TGTGCCAGCAGCCAACCCCCGCTAGCTTACTACAATGAGCAGTTCTTC. It codes for CASSQPPLAYYNEQFF.

The genes are TRBV5-6 and TRBJ1-4, with a weak D call TRBD1 (6 bases). CDR3 length: 15 amino acids. Looked up from germline, CDR1 is SGHDT and CDR2 is YYEEEE. With 4 bases removed from V and 5 bases from J, the gap between germline ends came to 15 bases. The CDR3 bases are TGTGCCAGCAGCAGACCGACAGGAGGCAATGAAAAACTGTTTTTT. Amino acid sequence: CASSRPTGGNEKLFF.

The chain links TRBV28 to TRBJ1-5, with D uncertain. The length of the CDR3 is 15 residues. The V end lost 6 bases, the J end lost 4 bases, and 16 bases lay between the germline ends. Looked up from germline, CDR1 is MDHEN and CDR2 is SYDVKM. The CDR3 nucleotides read TGTGCCAGCAGCCGACCTGTGTCGGCGAATCAGCCCCAGCATTTT. It is translated as CASSRPVSANQPQHF.

The chain carries TRBV7-9 and TRBJ2-7; D is unclear. V lost 2 bases and J lost 5, with 4 bases in between. Germline V CDR1 and CDR2: SEHNR, FQNEAQ (reference sequence). The CDR3 length is 11 residues. The CDR3 DNA sequence: TGTGCCAGCAGCTTAATTGACGAGCAGTACTTC. Its translation is CASSLIDEQYF.